A selection of T cell receptor beta chains follows, all from one sample in a study of blood T cell repertoires in COVID-19. Here immunoSEQ multiplex PCR was the method, and the copy in TCRdb shows in-frame clones only, minus some. Among about 210,000 clones listed, 86% were seen once. The sequencing sample was made of PBMCs or T cells enriched from blood (not recorded which). Receptor source: a man between 40 and 49 years old with acute COVID-19. CDR3s include the opening cysteine and the closing phenylalanine or tryptophan. A D gene is named only where the DNA matches it firmly. Size is omitted from some rows. Given values are once, few, many or a class for expanded clones.

cdr3_length d_call clone_size j_call v_call cdr3_nt cdr3_aa
15 TRBD2 . TRBJ2-1 TRBV29-1 TGCAGCATAAGACTAGCGGGAGGGCCCTACAATGAGCAGTTCTTC CSIRLAGGPYNEQFF
15 TRBD1 few TRBJ2-7 TRBV5-1 TGCGCCAGCAGCCTATCCGGGACAGGGGCCTACGAGCAGTACTTC CASSLSGTGAYEQYF
17 . . TRBJ2-7 TRBV27 TGTGCCAGCAGTTTTTACCCCCCGCGGGGCAGCTCCTACGAGCAGTACTTC CASSFYPPRGSSYEQYF
12 . . TRBJ2-5 TRBV29-1 TGCAGCGTTAGCAGGGCTTCAGAGACCCAGTACTTC CSVSRASETQYF
14 TRBD2 . TRBJ2-7 TRBV5-1 TGCGCCAGCAGCGTAACTAGCGGTTCCTACGAGCAGTACTTC CASSVTSGSYEQYF
15 . . TRBJ2-5 TRBV6-4 TGTGCCAGCAGCTCCGGGCCCGGAGGGCGGGAGACCCAGTACTTC CASSSGPGGRETQYF
17 TRBD2 . TRBJ2-3 TRBV5-1 TGCGCCAGCAGCACAGGGACTAGCGGGCCGCGCACAGATACGCAGTATTTT CASSTGTSGPRTDTQYF
17 . . TRBJ2-3 TRBV7-9 TGTGCCAGCAGCTTACGGACAGTCACCCGAAGCGCAGATACGCAGTATTTT CASSLRTVTRSADTQYF
14 . . TRBJ2-3 TRBV9 TGTGCCAGCAGCGTAGCTGGTACGGGGGAGACGCAGTATTTT CASSVAGTGETQYF
15 TRBD1 few TRBJ1-4 TRBV19 TGTGCCAGTACGAAAACAGGGGGTGGTTTTGAAAAACTGTTTTTT CASTKTGGGFEKLFF
15 . . TRBJ2-7 TRBV5-1 TGCGCCAGCAGCGAAGACCCGGGTCTCACCTACGAGCAGTACTTC CASSEDPGLTYEQYF
14 . . TRBJ1-1 TRBV2 TGTGCCAGCACTTCCCCTGCTATGAACACTGAAGCTTTCTTT CASTSPAMNTEAFF
16 TRBD1 . TRBJ2-1 TRBV5-1 TGCGCCAGCAGCTTGGGAGGGGGCAGGACCCACAATGAGCAGTTCTTC CASSLGGGRTHNEQFF
14 . . TRBJ1-6 TRBV16 TGTGCCAGCAGCAACACAGGGCTTGGTTCACCCCTCCACTTT CASSNTGLGSPLHF
15 TRBD1 . TRBJ1-2 TRBV6-5 TGTGCCAGCAGGGACGGGGACAGGGGGCCCTATGGCTACACCTTC CASRDGDRGPYGYTF
16 TRBD2 . TRBJ2-5 TRBV4-1 TGCGCCAGCAGCCATGGACTAGCGGGAGGACGGGAGACCCAGTACTTC CASSHGLAGGRETQYF
14 . . TRBJ2-1 TRBV7-2 TGTGCCAGCAGCTTGGGGGGGGCCCTCAATGAGCAGTTCTTC CASSLGGALNEQFF
13 . . TRBJ2-1 TRBV7-3 TGTGCCAGCAGCTGGGGGCTTTACAATGAGCAGTTCTTC CASSWGLYNEQFF
17 TRBD1 . TRBJ2-3 TRBV24-1 TGTGCCACCAGTGATTTTCGTGCGAGACAGGGGGGAGATACGCAGTATTTT CATSDFRARQGGDTQYF
16 . . TRBJ2-6 TRBV4-3 TGCGCCAGCAGCCAAGATCTCCAGTCTGGGGCCAACGTCCTGACTTTC CASSQDLQSGANVLTF
16 . . TRBJ2-1 TRBV27 TGTGCCAGCAGTTTAAATCAGCGCTACTCCTACAATGAGCAGTTCTTC CASSLNQRYSYNEQFF
13 . . TRBJ2-2 TRBV7-6 TGTGCCAGCAGCTTAGATCGGTCCGGGGAGCTGTTTTTT CASSLDRSGELFF
14 . once TRBJ2-1 TRBV7-9 TGTGCCAGCAGCTTAGCAGGAGCGTACAATGAGCAGTTCTTC CASSLAGAYNEQFF
15 TRBD2 . TRBJ2-3 TRBV7-7 TGTGCCAGCAGCGAAGACTTAGCGGGAGCAGATACGCAGTATTTT CASSEDLAGADTQYF
11 . . TRBJ2-7 TRBV4-2 TGTGCCAGCAGCCCCGGAAGCGGGCGCTTCTTC CASSPGSGRFF
14 TRBD2 . TRBJ2-3 TRBV3-1/TRBV3-2 TGTGCCAGCAGACCCAGCGGGAGCCCAGATACGCAGTATTTT CASRPSGSPDTQYF
15 . . TRBJ2-3 TRBV5-1 TGCGCCAGCAGCTCTAGACAGTGGCTCACAGATACGCAGTATTTT CASSSRQWLTDTQYF
14 . . TRBJ1-3 TRBV18 TGTGCCAGCTCACCTGGAGGCTCTGGAAACACCATATATTTT CASSPGGSGNTIYF
12 . once TRBJ2-5 TRBV10-3 TGTGCCAGCCGACTGGAGGGAGAGACCCAGTACTTC CASRLEGETQYF
15 TRBD2 . TRBJ2-7 TRBV4-2 TGTGCCAGCAGCCAAGATTTACTAGCGGACTACGAGCAGTACTTC CASSQDLLADYEQYF
13 . . TRBJ1-4 TRBV7-2 TGTGCCAGCAGCCGCAGCGGGGCTGAAAAACTGTTTTTT CASSRSGAEKLFF
13 . . TRBJ2-7 TRBV9 TGTGCCAGCAGCGTAGAGCCCCAGGCGGAGCAGTACTTC CASSVEPQAEQYF
17 TRBD1 many TRBJ1-3 TRBV4-2 TGTGCCAGCAGCCAATCGGGACAGGGGATTTCTGGAAACACCATATATTTT CASSQSGQGISGNTIYF
14 TRBD1 . TRBJ1-4 TRBV9 TGTGCCAGCAGCCCCCGGACAGGGACGGAAAAACTGTTTTTT CASSPRTGTEKLFF
13 TRBD1 . TRBJ1-1 TRBV2 TGTGCCAGCAGTGATAGCACAGGGGGCAGGGCTTTCTTT CASSDSTGGRAFF
16 . . TRBJ2-7 TRBV7-6 TGTGCCAGCAGCTACTCCAGCTGGGCGAGCTCCTACGAGCAGTACTTC CASSYSSWASSYEQYF
15 . . TRBJ2-7 TRBV27 TGTGCCAGCAGTTTCTCGCGTTTGGCACTATACGAGCAGTACTTC CASSFSRLALYEQYF
13 . . TRBJ2-3 TRBV10-3 TGTGCCATCAGCGAGGAGGTAACAGATACGCAGTATTTT CAISEEVTDTQYF
13 . . TRBJ2-7 TRBV19 TGTGCCACCGGGGGGACAGGAAGCCACGAGCAGTACTTC CATGGTGSHEQYF
16 . few TRBJ1-3 TRBV7-2 TGTGCCAGCAGCTTCACCAGGCCGAATCCCGGAAACACCATATATTTT CASSFTRPNPGNTIYF
16 . . TRBJ2-2 TRBV27 TGTGCCAGCAGTTTTAGCCCCGCCCGGGGCACCGGGGAGCTGTTTTTT CASSFSPARGTGELFF
13 TRBD1 . TRBJ2-5 TRBV5-6 TGTGCCAGCACCAAGGGACAGACGGAGACCCAGTACTTC CASTKGQTETQYF
13 . . TRBJ2-2 TRBV6-1 TGTGCCAGCAGTGAAGTAATCCCCGGGGAGCTGTTTTTT CASSEVIPGELFF
18 TRBD2 . TRBJ2-7 TRBV27 TGTGCCAGCAGTTCCCCACCCGGGACTAGCGGGAGAGTCTACGAGCAGTACTTC CASSSPPGTSGRVYEQYF
15 TRBD1 once TRBJ2-7 TRBV29-1 TGCAGCGTTGACTCCCCCCGGACAGGGGACTACGAGCAGTACTTC CSVDSPRTGDYEQYF
16 TRBD1 . TRBJ2-2 TRBV6-5 TGTGCCAGCAGTTACGACAGGGGGCTTCTCCCCGGGGAGCTGTTTTTT CASSYDRGLLPGELFF
17 . . TRBJ2-2 TRBV6-6 TGTGCCAGCAGTCAAACCCCTCGAGGAGTGAACACCGGGGAGCTGTTTTTT CASSQTPRGVNTGELFF
13 TRBD2 . TRBJ2-1 TRBV7-3 TGTGCCAGCAGCTTCAGCAGGGAGGGTGAGCAGTTCTTC CASSFSREGEQFF
14 . . TRBJ1-2 TRBV19 TGTGCCAGTAGTATAGAGCGGTATTTGCATGGCTACACCTTC CASSIERYLHGYTF
15 TRBD2 . TRBJ2-7 TRBV7-9 TGTGCCAGCAGCTCCCAAGCGGGAGGCTTGGAGGAGCAGTACTTC CASSSQAGGLEEQYF
15 . . TRBJ1-1 TRBV7-2 TGTGCCAGCAGCCCTCCCGGGGGGCGAGGCACTGAAGCTTTCTTT CASSPPGGRGTEAFF
13 TRBD1 . TRBJ1-2 TRBV6-5 TGTGCCAGCACGGCGGGACAGGGGTCTGGCTACACCTTC CASTAGQGSGYTF
15 TRBD2 . TRBJ2-7 TRBV11-1 TGTGCCAGCAGCTCGGATAGCGGGAGTAAGTACGAGCAGTACTTC CASSSDSGSKYEQYF
14 . . TRBJ2-2 TRBV25-1 TGTGCCAGCAGTGTTTCGCTCGGTTCCGGGGAGCTGTTTTTT CASSVSLGSGELFF
16 TRBD2 . TRBJ2-7 TRBV2 TGTGCCAGCGGAACAAGTAGCGGGCCTCACGCCTACGAGCAGTACTTC CASGTSSGPHAYEQYF